This TCR beta chain came from a study of vaccination and CD4 T cells after COVID-19. This clonotype occurred a few times. Its specificity is not known. Documented treatment: approximately nine-day PBMC culture with coronavirus spike peptide pools or control peptides (ViraFEST assay). Those CD4+ T cells from the unexposed donor predate the COVID-19 pandemic (2011-2018). Having spent 10 days in culture, CD4+ T cells were then isolated by negative selection. Researchers challenged CD4+ T cells from unexposed donors with SARS-CoV-2 S/N and four cold-coronavirus spikes, cells permitting. The Oncomine TCR Beta short-read assay was applied to DNA of cultured CD4+ T cells. Genomic DNA was drawn out of CD4+ T cells grown in culture. TCRdb re-analysed the PCR reads in MiXCR, keeping a single row per CDR3 protein. The table includes thousands of distinct CDR3 sequences, about half detected once. The germline gives CDR1 MNHEY, CDR2 SMNVEV (reference sequence). V gave up 7 bases and J gave up 0 bases, with 10 bases separating them. The CDR3 runs to 15 residues.

Sequencing used CD4+ T cells from blood, cultured in vitro. V gene TRBV27 combines with J gene TRBJ1-6, with no clear D. The receptor comes from a human donor in good health. CDR3 sequence (DNA): TGTGCCAGCATGAGAGGGAGCTCCTATAATTCACCCCTCCACTTT. Translation: CASMRGSSYNSPLHF.